This TCR beta chain is drawn from a study of cytomegalovirus exposure and HLA in healthy donors (dated by TCRdb to about 2017). Study-wide context: An earlier analysis of 587 of the donors reported 250 to 350 Gb of sequence data and around 100 million unique TCR beta sequences obtained from roughly 180 million T cells. To study patterns of TCR occurrence, a later analysis re-analyzed previously published TCR beta repertoires from several hundred donors and added high-resolution HLA genotyping. Along with the roughly 700-subject first cohort, a separate validation cohort of around 110 different subjects was used. Rather than drawing on any new phenotypic data, the later analysis identified candidate immune exposures from TCR beta sequences and the way those sequences occurred across donors. Because of strong linkage in the cohort, 5 or 6 DR-DQ haplotypes were treated as single units for association and clustering. The number of donors typed differed by locus, with 629-630 for A, B, C, DRB1 and DQB1, 522 for DQA1, 600 to 610 for DPA1, and over 400 for DPB1. Among some 400 genotyped donors of the cohort, an average of roughly 230,000 unique TCR beta nucleotide sequences was sequenced per donor, of which about 20% were non-productive. Every discovery cohort repertoire had been produced on one sequencing platform. The T cell repertoires of 670 or so subjects were profiled by immunosequencing and related to cytomegalovirus serostatus. Donor age, sex, ethnicity and CMV serostatus were collected together with the repertoire data. The genetic ancestry cluster associated with self-reported Caucasian donors included about 81% of the approximately 400 genotyped donors. A later genetic analysis used genome-wide SNP genotypes for about 60% of the roughly 700 donors, treating that subset as a discovery cohort. The study was designed to test whether signatures of past pathogen exposure could be identified by cataloging public T cell receptors. Class I and class II HLA loci were covered by the typing at four-digit resolution. An early release covering some 640 HLA-typed donors comprised 300 to 350 gigabases of sequencing data and around 80 million unique TCR sequences. To predict cytomegalovirus infection status, the study brought together high-throughput TCR immunosequencing, statistical association of individual TCRs with disease status, and machine learning. To decide whether each TCR beta V gene segment behaved as functional or pseudogenic, an earlier analysis of approximately 590 of the donors relied on high-throughput TCR beta sequencing. The investigation overall reported the following: Correlated functional status among segregating V segments might reflect linkage disequilibrium, but an unknown experimental factor could not be ruled out. A later analysis found that HLA-associated TCR beta chains were more clonally expanded and had lower generation probabilities than equally common non-associated chains. The earlier analysis of 587 of the donors excluded 15 to 20 rarely observed V segments, including chromosome 9 orphons, because counts were too low. Strong co-occurrence of HLA alleles, especially DR and DQ, made assigning TCR associations to individual alleles difficult. A further reported finding was that TCR beta sequences accurately predicted the HLA-A and HLA-B alleles for most subjects in the first cohort. CMV serostatus was the only immune exposure information available for the cohort. Cytomegalovirus status was reported to be diagnosed by the classifier with high specificity and sensitivity in both the original and validation cohorts. Roughly uniform sequencing depth across donors was assumed in presence/absence analyses, although this assumption may not hold. In the study, approximately 160 TCR beta chains were listed as associated with cytomegalovirus. The authors suggested that the approach could potentially be extended to other disease states and immunological phenotypes. A later analysis found that TCR association rates varied across HLA loci, with DRB1 alleles showing the most associated TCRs and HLA-C alleles the fewest. Compared with the roughly 600-donor mean, donors in an Asian-associated ancestry cluster had fewer N-insertions in productive TCRs, according to a later genetic analysis. According to a later analysis, parvovirus B19, influenza, CMV and Epstein-Barr virus appeared linked to several top co-occurrence clusters. An earlier analysis of approximately 530 of the donors showed that most TCR beta V segments appeared in productive rearrangements either about 90% or about 30% of the time, which broadly matched IMGT annotations. Some IMGT-functional V segments, including TRBV6-2 and TRBV6-3, could not be told apart with the 87-base-pair reads, so those segments were excluded. The cohort was sequenced for TCR beta chains only, and without alpha or paired-chain data the features that could be detected were limited. In a later analysis, most CMV-associated TCR beta chains were found to appear HLA-restricted, with HLA associations seemingly driven largely by CMV exposure. Because some donors lacked HLA typing at each locus, the association tests relied only on the typed subset. At a false discovery rate of 0.05, a later analysis linked some 18,000 TCR beta sequences to specific HLA alleles. A cluster of highly shared sequence variants was judged likely to be a technical artifact of the sequencing pipeline. In a later genetic analysis, a missense DCLRE1C variant was associated with V-gene and J-gene trimming of TCR beta chains, and the association was replicated in an independent cohort. A few of the identified cytomegalovirus-associated TCR beta chains were confirmed in vitro to be specific for cytomegalovirus antigens. Across donors, most TCR sequences were observed very rarely, whereas some public TCRs were present in many individuals.

With regard to this clone: It has no known antigen specificity. Base qualities were left out, and no much larger clone turns up one base away.

Library construction relied on the immunoSEQ multiplex PCR assay. For the multiplex PCR, a mixture combining 60 forward primers for TCR Vbeta segments and 13 reverse primers for TCR Jbeta segments was used. Amplification of the CDR3 region of rearranged TCR beta genes was performed with a multiplex PCR assay on genomic DNA. Amplified TCR beta libraries were sequenced as 87-base-pair reads on the Illumina HiSeq System. As for the original processing: In a later analysis, 77 million or so unique TCR beta chains were counted across the approximately 640 repertoires, and roughly 10 million of these chains were shared by at least two donors. Raw reads were error-corrected and collapsed into unique sequences with a nearest-neighbor algorithm that merged closely related sequences to remove PCR and sequencing errors. CDR3 sequences were aligned to IMGT reference sequences to assign V, D and J gene segments. For a sequence to be retained, a match of at least six nucleotides was required to both a V gene segment and a J gene segment. A rearrangement counted as productive if the CDR3 had no stop codons and remained in frame with V and J, and every other rearrangement counted as non-productive. CDR3 was defined by IMGT convention, running from the second conserved V-encoded cysteine to the conserved J-encoded phenylalanine. In an earlier analysis of more than 550 of the donors, sequences lacking an unambiguous match to a single V gene segment were excluded. In an earlier analysis of 587 of the donors, a V segment was called functional when productive rearrangements were above 56.7%, and segregating when the standard deviation between donors exceeded 5%. A statistical classification framework was developed to diagnose cytomegalovirus status using the catalog of TCR beta chain sequences. V and J gene assignment, in a later analysis, came from comparing TCR nucleotide sequences with IMGT/GENE-DB human TR gene sequences. Using the TCRdist pipeline, a later analysis assigned CDR3 sequences along with most-parsimonious VDJ recombination scenarios. In a later analysis, each TCR beta chain was defined by its CDR3 amino acid sequence together with its V-gene family, and reads lacking a unique V-gene family were excluded. To address suspected cross-contamination and a sequencing artifact, a later analysis removed around 600 highly shared, low-generation-probability nucleotide sequences. For each public chain, a later analysis derived a clonal expansion index from normalized ranks of inferred template counts within each repertoire. In a later analysis, generation probabilities were computed with a VDJ recombination model fitted to out-of-frame rearrangements, and the resulting probabilities were checked against IGoR. Hypergeometric tests were used in a later analysis to score TCR-TCR, TCR-HLA and TCR-CMV co-occurrence, with a repertoire-size bias correction applied to the TCR pairs. In a later analysis, false discovery rates were estimated by permuting HLA or CMV assignments 20 times. In a later analysis, co-occurring TCRs were grouped with DBSCAN, and TCRdist sequence similarity was added when clustering was performed within HLA-allele-positive subsets. For co-occurrence clustering, repertoires with fewer than 30,000 or more than 120,000 public chains were excluded, along with roughly 5 repertoires with anomalous nucleotide sharing. The table comes from immuneACCESS by way of TCRdb, which keeps in-frame sequences with V and J called. Part of the clones is missing from these tables; in studies checked, under half for an unresolved V gene and the rest for unknown reasons. That table is the source of V, J and clone size, and D and trimming were worked out from the DNA. For this sample the table gives 100,000 or so clones, of which roughly four fifths were detected only once. The ten largest account for about 4.9% of the sample.

The cohort was made up of 650 to 700 healthy bone marrow donors. All cohort members were sampled while nominally healthy, although unrecorded immune exposures were likely present. The donor tested CMV seropositive, placing the donor among the 290 or so seropositive members of the cohort. Every donor gave a peripheral blood sample, and the peripheral blood mononuclear cells from that sample were used for TCR beta sequencing. The Qiagen DNeasy Blood Extraction Kit was used to extract genomic DNA from the blood cell samples. The CDR3 holds 14 amino acids from the cysteine to the phenylalanine. Only the CDR3 part of the read is kept: 42 bases, read in frame from the first base. The V and J ends are trimmed by 1 base and 1 base, leaving 5 bases between them. CDR1 and CDR2 are drawn from the germline V gene: KGHSH, LQKENI.

This TCR derives from a man aged 35 to 55 in good health and CMV-seropositive. Sequences were obtained from PBMCs. The V and J genes are TRBV18 and TRBJ1-3; 5 matching bases give a weak D call of TRBD1. The nucleotides read TGTGCCAGCTCACCACAGGGGTCTGGAAACACCATATATTTT. Its translation reads: CASSPQGSGNTIYF. The CDR3 plus the reference TRBV18 and TRBJ1-3 genes for the other parts give the full variable domain: NAGVMQNPRHLVRRRGQEARLRCSPMKGHSHVYWYRQLPEEGLKFMVYLQKENIIDESGMPKERFSAEFPKEGPSILRIQQVVRGDSAAYFCASSPQGSGNTIYFGEGSWLTVV.